This T cell receptor beta chain was obtained from a study of blood T cell repertoires in COVID-19. The CDR3 is 18 residues long. V lost 4 bases and J 0 bases, leaving 17 bases between the germline ends. In germline, CDR1 is SGDLS, CDR2 YYNGEE. This table comes from immunoSEQ multiplex PCR, and its TCRdb copy is limited to in-frame clones, with some not included. The data hold 200,000 to 250,000 clones, with about 84% observed a single time. The chain uses TRBV9 and TRBJ2-6, with D possibly matching TRBD2 (6 bases). This sequence originates from a human donor in a cohort sampled during active COVID-19. The material sequenced was peripheral blood. CDR3 in DNA: TGTGCCAGCAGCCCGTTATCGGGACTTTTCTCTGGGGCCAACGTCCTGACTTTC. This translates into CASSPLSGLFSGANVLTF. Variable domain in full (rest from reference TRBV9 and TRBJ2-6): DSGVTQTPKHLITATGQRVTLRCSPRSGDLSVYWYQQSLDQGLQFLIQYYNGEERAKGNILERFSAQQFPDLHSELNLSSLELGDSALYFCASSPLSGLFSGANVLTFGAGSRLTVL.